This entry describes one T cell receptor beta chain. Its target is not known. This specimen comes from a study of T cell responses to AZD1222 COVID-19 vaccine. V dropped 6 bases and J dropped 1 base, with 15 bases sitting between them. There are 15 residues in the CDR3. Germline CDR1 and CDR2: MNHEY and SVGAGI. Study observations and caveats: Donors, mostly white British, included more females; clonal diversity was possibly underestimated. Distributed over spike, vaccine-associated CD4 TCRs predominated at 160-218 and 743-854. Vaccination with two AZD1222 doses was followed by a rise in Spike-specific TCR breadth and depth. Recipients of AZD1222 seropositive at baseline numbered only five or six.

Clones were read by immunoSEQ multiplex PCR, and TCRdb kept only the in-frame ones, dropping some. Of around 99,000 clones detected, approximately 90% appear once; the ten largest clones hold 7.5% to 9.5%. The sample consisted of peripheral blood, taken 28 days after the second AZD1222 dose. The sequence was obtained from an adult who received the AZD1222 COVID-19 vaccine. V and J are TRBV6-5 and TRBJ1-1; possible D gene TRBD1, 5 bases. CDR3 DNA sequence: TGTGCCAGCAGGGAGGGGTTAGGCTGGAACACTGAAGCTTTCTTT. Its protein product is CASREGLGWNTEAFF.